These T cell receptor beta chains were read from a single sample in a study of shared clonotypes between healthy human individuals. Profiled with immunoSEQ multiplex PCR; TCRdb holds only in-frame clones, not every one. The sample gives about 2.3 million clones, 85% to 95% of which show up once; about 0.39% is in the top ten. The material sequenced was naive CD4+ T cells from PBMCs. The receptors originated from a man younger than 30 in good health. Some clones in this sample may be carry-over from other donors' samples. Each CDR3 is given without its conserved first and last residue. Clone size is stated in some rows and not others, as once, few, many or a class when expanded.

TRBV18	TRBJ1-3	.	ASSLDRFGTTIY
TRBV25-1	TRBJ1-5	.	ASRRGGADQPQH
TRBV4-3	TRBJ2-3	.	ASSQEGQRTDTQY
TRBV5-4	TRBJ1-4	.	ASSLGQSATNEKLF
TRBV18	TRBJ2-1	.	ASSPKGYNEQF
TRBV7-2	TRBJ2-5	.	ASSLGAAGGQETQY
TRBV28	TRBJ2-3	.	ASSFASAGPDTQY
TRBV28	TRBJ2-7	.	ASRSRDPFGQY
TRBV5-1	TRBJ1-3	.	ASSPDVGNTIY
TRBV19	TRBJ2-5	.	ASSIVAAAGTQY
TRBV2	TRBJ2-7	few	ASSPRRFYEQY
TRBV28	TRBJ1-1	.	ASSLSAGLLRGTEAF
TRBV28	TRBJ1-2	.	ASSGLYRTGFNYGYT
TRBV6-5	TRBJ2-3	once	ASSYSTAAYTDTQY